This is a list of T cell receptor beta chains from one sample in a study of beta chain features in type 1 diabetes. Repertoires were generated with immunoSEQ multiplex PCR, while TCRdb's copy carries only in-frame clones and drops some. The sample has some 900,000 clones, roughly 17% seen once. Input material: naive CD4+ T cells from blood. Source of these receptors: a woman younger than 30 in good health. Each CDR3 is given with its conserved first and last residue. The order of the fields is V gene, D gene, clone size, J gene, CDR3 DNA, CDR3 protein. D genes are given only for firm matches. Size is stated for part of the rows, as once, few or many counts, or as a class when the clone is expanded.

TRBV7-9,TRBD2,few,TRBJ2-1,TGTGCCAGCAGCTTAATTCCTAGCGGGACCCCGGAAGATGAGCAGTTCTTC,CASSLIPSGTPEDEQFF
TRBV5-6,.,.,TRBJ2-1,TGTGCCAGCAGCGTAGGGGGCTCCTACAATGAGCAGTTCTTC,CASSVGGSYNEQFF
TRBV18,.,few,TRBJ2-2,TGTGCCAGCCGGATAACCGGGGAGCTGTTTTTT,CASRITGELFF
TRBV5-1,TRBD2,few,TRBJ2-1,TGCGCCAGCAGCTTGGGACTAGCGGGTTTCTCCTACAATGAGCAGTTCTTC,CASSLGLAGFSYNEQFF
TRBV5-4,.,few,TRBJ2-3,TGTGCCACAACCCCTAGCATCCGCACAGATACGCAGTATTTT,CATTPSIRTDTQYF
TRBV28,.,few,TRBJ2-7,TGTGCCAGCACCACCCAGGGTCACGGCTACGAGCAGTACTTC,CASTTQGHGYEQYF
TRBV4-1,.,few,TRBJ2-3,TGCGCCAGCAGCCAGGACCATGACGTTCCGGGCACAGATACGCAGTATTTT,CASSQDHDVPGTDTQYF
TRBV9,.,.,TRBJ1-3,TGTGCCAGCAGCCAAGGGGTCGGGACTGCTGGTTCTGGAAACACCATATATTTT,CASSQGVGTAGSGNTIYF
TRBV7-9,.,few,TRBJ1-5,TGTGCCAGCAGCTCGGATAGGTATCAGCCCCAGCATTTT,CASSSDRYQPQHF
TRBV19,.,few,TRBJ2-2,TGTGCCAGCACCTCCGGTTCGGGACGGGCTGCCACGAACACCGGGGAGCTGTTTTTT,CASTSGSGRAATNTGELFF
TRBV20-1,TRBD2,few,TRBJ2-7,TGCAGTGGGCGGGGGACCTACGAGCAGTACTTC,CSGRGTYEQYF
TRBV7-3,.,.,TRBJ2-1,TGTGCCAGCAGCTTAGGCGCCAACAATGAGCAGTTCTTC,CASSLGANNEQFF
TRBV7-8,.,few,TRBJ2-2,TGTGCCAGCAGCATATGGAATTCGGGACGCGAGAGGACCGGGGAGCTGTTTTTT,CASSIWNSGRERTGELFF
TRBV11-2,.,few,TRBJ2-5,TGTGCCAGCAGCCTACACAACTTGGCCCAGTACTTC,CASSLHNLAQYF
TRBV18,TRBD2,few,TRBJ2-2,TGTGCCAGCTCACCCGGCAAGCGGGAGAACACCGGGGAGCTGTTTTTT,CASSPGKRENTGELFF
TRBV15,.,.,TRBJ2-5,TGTGCCACCAGCAGAGACAGTCAAGAGACCCAGTACTTC,CATSRDSQETQYF
TRBV7-2,.,.,TRBJ2-7,TGTGCCAGCAGCTTACAGGGGCTTCTATCCTACGAGCAGTACTTC,CASSLQGLLSYEQYF
TRBV6-5,.,few,TRBJ1-5,TGTGCCAGCAGCCAGGGTAGGGGCAATCAGCCCCAGCATTTT,CASSQGRGNQPQHF
TRBV11-2,.,few,TRBJ2-2,TGTGCCAGCAGCTCCCTTGAGCCGGGTAACACCGGGGAGCTGTTTTTT,CASSSLEPGNTGELFF
TRBV19,TRBD1,.,TRBJ2-7,TGTGCCAGTAGTGCCAGGGACAGTCCCTACGAGCAGTACTTC,CASSARDSPYEQYF
TRBV2,.,few,TRBJ2-7,TGTGCCAGCAGTGTTGCTCGCGAGCAGTACTTC,CASSVAREQYF
TRBV5-1,TRBD1,few,TRBJ2-7,TGCGCCAGCAGCTTGGAGGACAGGGGACTCTACGAGCAGTACTTC,CASSLEDRGLYEQYF
TRBV7-9,.,few,TRBJ2-5,TGTGCCAGCAGCTTACCGAGGGTGTCCCAAGAGACCCAGTACTTC,CASSLPRVSQETQYF
TRBV19,.,few,TRBJ1-5,TGTGCCAGTATAAATACAGGGAACCGTCAGCCCCAGCATTTT,CASINTGNRQPQHF
TRBV5-5,.,.,TRBJ2-2,TGTGCCAGCAGTCATTCTGGGAGAGGGCCCGGCACCGGGGAGCTGTTTTTT,CASSHSGRGPGTGELFF
TRBV27,.,few,TRBJ2-7,TGTGCCAGCAGTTTATCGTCAAGGGGCCCACCCCAGTACTTC,CASSLSSRGPPQYF
TRBV15,.,few,TRBJ2-7,TGTGCCACCAGCAGAGGTGGTCCACAAACTAGCTTCTCCTACGAGCAGTACTTC,CATSRGGPQTSFSYEQYF
TRBV5-1,.,.,TRBJ1-2,TGCGCCAGCAGCTTGACTACGGGACAAGGGGATGTCTATGGCTACACCTTC,CASSLTTGQGDVYGYTF
TRBV15,.,.,TRBJ1-2,TGTGCCACCAGCAGAGAGGTTGCGGCGGGAGATGGCTACACCTTC,CATSREVAAGDGYTF
TRBV5-6,TRBD1,few,TRBJ2-7,TGTGCCAGCAGCTCCACCTGGACACCGGGACAGGAGTACGAGCAGTACTTC,CASSSTWTPGQEYEQYF
TRBV18,.,.,TRBJ2-6,TGTGCCAGCTCACCACGATCTGGGGCCAACGTCCTGACTTTC,CASSPRSGANVLTF
TRBV19,.,.,TRBJ2-5,TGTGCCAGCCGTCAGATTGCCGGGGGAGAGACCCAGTACTTC,CASRQIAGGETQYF
TRBV11-2,TRBD2,.,TRBJ2-1,TGTGCCAGCAGCTTGGGGACTAGATACAATGAGCAGTTCTTC,CASSLGTRYNEQFF
TRBV29-1,.,few,TRBJ2-2,TGCAGCGTTGGACAGAACACCGGGGAGCTGTTTTTT,CSVGQNTGELFF
TRBV4-1,TRBD1,few,TRBJ2-2,TGCGCCAGCAGCCAAGTGTCCGGGACAGTGAACACCGGGGAGCTGTTTTTT,CASSQVSGTVNTGELFF
TRBV6-6,.,few,TRBJ1-2,TGTGCCAGCAGTACTCGGACGCCTGGCAATGGCTACACCTTC,CASSTRTPGNGYTF
TRBV7-9,.,.,TRBJ1-2,TGTGCCAGCAGCTTAGATCAGGGCTACACCTTC,CASSLDQGYTF
TRBV18,TRBD1,few,TRBJ2-7,TGTGCCAGCTCACCCCGACAGGGTCGACCGGCCTTACTCTCCTACGAGCAGTACTTC,CASSPRQGRPALLSYEQYF
TRBV10-3,.,few,TRBJ2-5,TGTGCCATCAGTGCTGACAAGCCACGAGAGACCCAGTACTTC,CAISADKPRETQYF
TRBV18,.,.,TRBJ2-1,TGTGCCAGCTCACCAAGGCAGGGTAGGCGGAATGAGCAGTTCTTC,CASSPRQGRRNEQFF
TRBV25-1,TRBD2,.,TRBJ2-5,TGTGCCAGCAGTGAATATTTAGCGGGAGGGACGGAAGAGACCCAGTACTTC,CASSEYLAGGTEETQYF
TRBV7-9,TRBD1,few,TRBJ2-5,TGTGCCAGCAGCCCGAACGGACAGGAAGAGACCCAGTACTTC,CASSPNGQEETQYF
TRBV5-1,.,few,TRBJ2-7,TGCGCCAGCAGCTTGGCCTTCCCTCGGGACCAGTACTTC,CASSLAFPRDQYF
TRBV5-6,TRBD1,.,TRBJ1-5,TGTGCCAGCAGCGGGGGACAGGGTCAGCCCCAGCATTTT,CASSGGQGQPQHF
TRBV19,TRBD1,few,TRBJ1-1,TGTGCCAGTAGAACAGGGGCTTCCAACACTGAAGCTTTCTTT,CASRTGASNTEAFF
TRBV7-2,TRBD2,few,TRBJ2-1,TGTGCCAGCAGCCGCGGACTAGCGACAAACAATGAGCAGTTCTTC,CASSRGLATNNEQFF
TRBV2,TRBD1,.,TRBJ1-4,TGTGCCAGCACGGGACAGCCGGATGAAAAACTGTTTTTT,CASTGQPDEKLFF
TRBV7-9,.,.,TRBJ1-1,TGTGCCAGCAGCTTAGAGGGTGCGACAGAAGCTTTCTTT,CASSLEGATEAFF
TRBV25-1,TRBD2,.,TRBJ2-3,TGTGCCAGCAGTGAACTCCACCCTAGCGGGAGAACGGATACGCAGTATTTT,CASSELHPSGRTDTQYF
TRBV7-8,.,few,TRBJ2-7,TGTGCCAGCAGCCGAACCGGGTTGGGGTCCTACGAGCAGTACTTC,CASSRTGLGSYEQYF
TRBV7-2,.,.,TRBJ1-1,TGTGCCAGCAGCTTTACCCGGGACACTGAAGCTTTCTTT,CASSFTRDTEAFF
TRBV7-2,TRBD2,few,TRBJ2-5,TGTGCCAGCAGCTTACGCGCTAGCGGGAGTCAGGGGACCCAGTACTTC,CASSLRASGSQGTQYF
TRBV5-1,.,.,TRBJ2-2,TGCGCCAGCAGCCTGGACGGAGCCGGGGAGCTGTTTTTT,CASSLDGAGELFF